This entry lists 19 T cell receptor beta chains sequenced from one sample in a study of T-cell memory formation after mild COVID-19. From the 5' RACE reads, TCRdb called clonotypes with MiXCR, one entry per CDR3 protein. The table records about 240,000 distinct CDR3 sequences, 8% to 10% of them present only once. Sequenced: PBMCs or a T cell subset sorted from them (not recorded which). These receptors all come from a man between 18 and 29 years old who had mild COVID-19 (a few samples of this study predate the infection). Cell type and time point are not known.

The chain uses TRBV19 and TRBJ2-3; 15 bases match TRBD2. V trimming: 1 base; J trimming: 0 bases; junction bases outside the gene matches: 8. Germline CDR1 and CDR2: LNHDA and SQIVND (reference sequence). The CDR3 extends over 20 amino acids. As DNA, the CDR3 is TGTGCCAGTAGTATAGGGCCGGGACTAGCGGGGGGCCCCAGCACAGATACGCAGTATTTT. Translating it yields CASSIGPGLAGGPSTDTQYF.

This clonotype was counted a few times. The gene calls are TRBV6-2 or TRBV6-3 and TRBJ2-5; D unresolved. Trimming cost V 7 bases and J 2 bases, with 11 bases left between them. CDR1 is MNHEY and CDR2 is SVGEGT in the germline V gene. The CDR3 has 13 residues. The DNA for the CDR3 is TGTGCCAGCATTCATGGACCTCAAGAGACCCAGTACTTC. Its protein is CASIHGPQETQYF.

This clonotype was found a few times. The gene calls are TRBV5-1 and TRBJ2-3; 12 nucleotides agree with TRBD1. The V and J ends lost 2 bases and 8 bases, in that order; junction bases with no gene match: 12. Germline V gene sequence: CDR1 SGHRS, CDR2 YFSETQ. This CDR3 is 17 amino acids long. CDR3 protein: CASSLGLEGTGGRTQYF. CDR3 bases: TGCGCCAGCAGCTTAGGCTTGGAGGGGACAGGGGGCCGTACGCAGTATTTT. Drawing the rest from reference TRBV5-1 and TRBJ2-3, the complete variable domain is KAGVTQTPRYLIKTRGQQVTLSCSPISGHRSVSWYQQTPGQGLQFLFEYFSETQRNKGNFPGRFSGRQFSNSRSEMNVSTLELGDSALYLCASSLGLEGTGGRTQYFGPGTRLTVL.

The rearrangement joins TRBV20-1 to TRBJ2-1, with 11 bases matching TRBD2. The V gene's germline CDR1 is DFQATT and CDR2 SNEGSKA (reference sequence). CDR3 length equals 17 residues. Losses at the gene ends were 0 bases for V and 6 bases for J; bases not matched to a gene: 10. Written as DNA, the CDR3 is TGCAGTGCTAGAGATCCTTCCGGGACTAGCGGTGTCAATGAGCAGTTCTTC. This sequence encodes CSARDPSGTSGVNEQFF.

The rearrangement joins TRBV4-1 to TRBJ2-5; TRBD2 might be the D (5 bases). V shed 6 bases and J shed 1 base, with 12 bases lying between them. CDR1 and CDR2 (germline): MGHRA, YSYEKL. The CDR3 contains 14 residues. CDR3 bases: TGCGCCAGCAGTCCCAGAGCGGTCCAAGAGACCCAGTACTTC. Its translation is CASSPRAVQETQYF.

This clonotype was seen only a few times. V is TRBV4-1 and J is TRBJ2-7; D gene ambiguous. With 1 base removed from V and 0 bases from J, the gap between germline ends came to 10 bases. The CDR3 length is 15 residues. Per germline, CDR1 MGHRA and CDR2 YSYEKL. CDR3 amino acids: CASSQGRTTSYEQYF. CDR3 nucleotide sequence: TGCGCCAGCAGCCAAGGCCGGACGACCTCCTACGAGCAGTACTTC.

The chain couples TRBV7-8 to TRBJ2-5, with 12 bases aligning to TRBD2. Germline V lookup: CDR1 SGHVS, CDR2 FQNEAQ. J lost 7 bases, V lost 5 bases, and 11 bases had no gene match. This CDR3 contains 16 residues. The CDR3 protein is CASSVPSGGEKGTQYF. The CDR3 bases are TGTGCCAGCAGCGTGCCTAGCGGGGGGGAGAAAGGGACCCAGTACTTC. Full variable domain (outside the CDR3, taken from reference TRBV7-8 and TRBJ2-5): GAGVSQSPRYKVAKRGQDVALRCDPISGHVSLFWYQQALGQGPEFLTYFQNEAQLDKSGLPSDRFFAERPEGSVSTLKIQRTQQEDSAVYLCASSVPSGGEKGTQYFGPGTRLLVL.

This chain joins TRBV12-3 or TRBV12-4 and TRBJ1-3, with D unclear. V was trimmed by 8 bases and J by 0 bases, leaving 8 bases between them. This CDR3 region has 13 residues. Here the CDR3 reads CASSKFSGNTIYF. CDR3 sequence (DNA): TGTGCCAGCTCGAAGTTCTCTGGAAACACCATATATTTT.

The J gene is TRBJ1-2, the V gene TRBV5-5, with 8 bases matching TRBD1. The CDR3 has 14 amino acids. V lost 6 bases and J lost 8; bases outside the gene matches: 12. The V gene's germline CDR1 is SGHKS and CDR2 YYEKEE (reference sequence). The CDR3 reads CASTPDRALWGYTF. The CDR3 DNA sequence: TGTGCCAGCACCCCGGACAGGGCACTATGGGGCTACACCTTC.

The chain employs TRBV5-6 and TRBJ1-1; 7 bases align to TRBD1. The CDR3 is made up of 13 amino acids. Germline trimming cut 3 bases from V and 7 bases from J; bases unmatched to any gene: 6. Germline V gives CDR1 SGHDT, CDR2 YYEEEE. The CDR3 DNA follows: TGTGCCAGCAGCTCCTGGACAGGAGGTGAAGCTTTCTTT. Encoded protein: CASSSWTGGEAFF.

This clonotype was counted a few times. The chain uses TRBV29-1 and TRBJ2-1; D is tentatively TRBD1 or TRBD2 (6 bases each). The V gene's germline CDR1 is SQVTM and CDR2 ANQGSEA. V was pared by 7 bases and J by 5 bases, with 18 bases between. The CDR3 has 14 amino acids. CDR3 coding DNA: TGCAGCGCAGGGACGAGGGGGGCTAACAATGAGCAGTTCTTC. Its protein product is CSAGTRGANNEQFF.

This clonotype was recorded a few times. This chain uses TRBV3-1 with TRBJ2-3, with 9 bases matching TRBD2. V was clipped by 4 bases and J by 15 bases; unmatched bases: 8. Germline-derived CDR1 and CDR2 are LGHDT and YNNKEL (reference sequence). The CDR3 totals 12 residues. CDR3 sequence (DNA): TGTGCCAGCAGCCGAATAGCGGGGGATCAATATTTT. Its protein is CASSRIAGDQYF.

This clonotype was counted between two and nine times. V and J are TRBV7-9 and TRBJ2-4, with unresolved D. CDR3 length equals 14 residues. The germline CDR1 and CDR2 sequences are SEHNR and FQNEAQ (reference sequence). V lost 6 bases to trimming and J lost 0 bases, with 9 bases between them. CDR3 protein: CASSPWLAKNIQYF. The CDR3 coding sequence is TGTGCCAGCAGTCCGTGGCTAGCCAAAAACATTCAGTACTTC.

CDR3 region: CSARGGGQLNTEAFF. In nucleotides, the CDR3 is TGCAGTGCTAGAGGGGGGGGACAGCTGAACACTGAAGCTTTCTTT. The V gene is TRBV20-1, the J gene TRBJ1-1; 7 bases are shared with TRBD1. The CDR3 loop spans 15 amino acids. Germline V gene sequence: CDR1 DFQATT, CDR2 SNEGSKA (reference sequence). V trimming: 1 base; J trimming: 0 bases; junction bases outside the gene matches: 5.

This clonotype showed up just a few times. This chain connects TRBV11-2 to TRBJ1-2; D perhaps matches TRBD1 (5 bases). The CDR3 spans 15 residues. The V gene's germline CDR1 is SGHAT and CDR2 FQNNGV. V lost 0 bases to trimming and J lost 4 bases, with 12 bases between them. The DNA for the CDR3 is TGTGCCAGCAGCTTAGATCGGCGAGGGGCCTATGGCTACACCTTC. Translated: CASSLDRRGAYGYTF.

The table lists this clonotype with a few counts. The CDR3 DNA reads as TGTGCCAGCAGCCCCGGAGGGACAGGCTCCTACGAGCAGTACGTC. It translates to CASSPGGTGSYEQYV. J is TRBJ2-7 and V is TRBV5-4, with 8 nucleotides matching TRBD1. Trimming removed 4 bases from V and 0 bases from J; junction bases left unmatched: 6. The CDR3 spans 15 residues. Germline lookup yields CDR1 SGHNT and CDR2 YYREEE (reference sequence).

The gene calls are TRBV9 and TRBJ2-5; D uncertain. Trimming took 0 bases from V and 5 from J, leaving 14 bases between them. CDR3 size: 15 residues. Germline-derived CDR1 and CDR2 are SGDLS and YYNGEE. The CDR3 region is CASSVGGATQETQYF. For the CDR3, the DNA is TGTGCCAGCAGCGTAGGTGGTGCAACTCAGGAGACCCAGTACTTC.

This clonotype was detected ten times or more. One junction end disagrees with the germline gene, perhaps due to a read error. CDR3 DNA: TGTGCCAGCAGCTTGGCCCAACTAGCGGGGGGGCCCGGGGTCTTC. It codes for CASSLAQLAGGPGVF. V gene TRBV7-2 combines with J gene TRBJ2-1, with 13 bases fitting TRBD2. The CDR3 is made up of 15 amino acids. The germline V gene encodes CDR1 SGHTA and CDR2 FQGNSA.

The CDR3 DNA follows: TGTGCCAGCTCACTGGTCTTTCACAGCGAGCAGTTCTTC. Encoded protein: CASSLVFHSEQFF. The chain carries TRBV18 and TRBJ2-1, with no clear D. V dropped 4 bases and J dropped 10 bases, with 14 bases sitting between them. This CDR3 region has 13 residues. CDR1 is KGHSH and CDR2 is LQKENI in the germline V gene. Using reference TRBV18 and TRBJ2-1 for the parts outside the CDR3, the full variable domain is NAGVMQNPRHLVRRRGQEARLRCSPMKGHSHVYWYRQLPEEGLKFMVYLQKENIIDESGMPKERFSAEFPKEGPSILRIQQVVRGDSAAYFCASSLVFHSEQFFGPGTRLTVL.